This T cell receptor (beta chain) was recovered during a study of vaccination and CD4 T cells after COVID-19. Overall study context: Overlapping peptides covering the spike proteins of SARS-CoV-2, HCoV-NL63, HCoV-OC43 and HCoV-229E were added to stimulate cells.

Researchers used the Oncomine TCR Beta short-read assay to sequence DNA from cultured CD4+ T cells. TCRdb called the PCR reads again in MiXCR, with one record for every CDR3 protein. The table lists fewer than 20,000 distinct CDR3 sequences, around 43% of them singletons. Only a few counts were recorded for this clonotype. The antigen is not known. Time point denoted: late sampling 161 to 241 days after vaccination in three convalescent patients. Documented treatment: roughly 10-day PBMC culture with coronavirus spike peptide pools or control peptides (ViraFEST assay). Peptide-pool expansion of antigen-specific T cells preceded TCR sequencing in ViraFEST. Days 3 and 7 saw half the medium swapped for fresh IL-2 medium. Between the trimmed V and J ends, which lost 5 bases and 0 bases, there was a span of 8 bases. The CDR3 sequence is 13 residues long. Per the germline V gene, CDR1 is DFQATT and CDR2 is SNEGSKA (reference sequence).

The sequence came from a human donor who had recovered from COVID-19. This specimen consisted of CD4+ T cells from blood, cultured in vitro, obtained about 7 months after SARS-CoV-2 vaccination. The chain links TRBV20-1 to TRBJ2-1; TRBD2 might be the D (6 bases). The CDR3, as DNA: TGCAGTGCTGTCGGGAGCTCCTACAATGAGCAGTTCTTC. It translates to CSAVGSSYNEQFF.